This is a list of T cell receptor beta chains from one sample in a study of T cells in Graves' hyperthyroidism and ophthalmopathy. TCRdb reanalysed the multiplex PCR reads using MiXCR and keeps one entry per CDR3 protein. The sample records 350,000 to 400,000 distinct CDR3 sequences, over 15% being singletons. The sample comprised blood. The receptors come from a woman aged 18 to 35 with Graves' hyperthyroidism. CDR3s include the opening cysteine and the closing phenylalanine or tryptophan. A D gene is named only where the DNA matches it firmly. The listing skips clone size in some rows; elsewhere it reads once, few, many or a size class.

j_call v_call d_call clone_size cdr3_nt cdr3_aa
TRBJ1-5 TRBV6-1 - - TGTGCCAGCTCTAGTATATCGGCGAGCAATCAGCCCCAGCATTTT CASSSISASNQPQHF
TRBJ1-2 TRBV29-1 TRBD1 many TGCAGCGTGTCCCAAAGAGCGACAGGGAATGGCTACACCTTC CSVSQRATGNGYTF
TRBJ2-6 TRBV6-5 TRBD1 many TGTGCCAGCAGTCGACAGGGGATACGAGGGGCCAACGTCCTGACTTTC CASSRQGIRGANVLTF
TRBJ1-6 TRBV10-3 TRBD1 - TGTGCCATCACCAACGACAGGGGTGGGAGTTCACCCCTCCACTTT CAITNDRGGSSPLHF
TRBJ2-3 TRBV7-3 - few TGTGCCAGCAGCTTAACGCGGGGGCAAGATACGCAGTATTTT CASSLTRGQDTQYF
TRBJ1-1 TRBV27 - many - CASSFFGQANTEAFF
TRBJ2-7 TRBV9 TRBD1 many TGTGCCAGCAGCGAGAGGGACAGATCCTACGAGCAGTACTTC CASSERDRSYEQYF
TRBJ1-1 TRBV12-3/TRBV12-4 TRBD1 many TGTGCCAGCAGCCCAAGACAGGGTAGGACTGAAGCTTTCTTT CASSPRQGRTEAFF
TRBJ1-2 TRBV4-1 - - TGCGCCAGCAGCCAACAGGCCTCTATCTATGGCTACACCTTC CASSQQASIYGYTF
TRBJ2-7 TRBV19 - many TGTGCCAGTAGTCGTTCCTACGGCGGGAACTACGAGCAGTACTTC CASSRSYGGNYEQYF
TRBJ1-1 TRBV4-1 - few TGCGCCAGCAGCCAGTACTCGGACGGAATGAACACTGAAGCTTTCTTT CASSQYSDGMNTEAFF
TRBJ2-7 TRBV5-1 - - TGCGCCAGCAGCTCCTGGGGCAGGTCCACCTACGAGCAGTACTTC CASSSWGRSTYEQYF
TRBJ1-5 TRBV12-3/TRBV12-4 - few TGTGCCAGCAGGACGGGGCTGGGTCAGCCCCAGCATTTT CASRTGLGQPQHF
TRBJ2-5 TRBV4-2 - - TGTGCCAGCAGCCAAGGAGCACTAGCTAGGGAGACCCAGTACTTC CASSQGALARETQYF
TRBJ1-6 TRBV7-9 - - TGTGCCAGCAGCCCCGGGTCGGGCAATAATTCACCCCTCCACTTT CASSPGSGNNSPLHF
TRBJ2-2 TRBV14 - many TGTGCCAGCAGCCAAGATCGCCAGTGGGACACCGGGGAGCTGTTTTTT CASSQDRQWDTGELFF
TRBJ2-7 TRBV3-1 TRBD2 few TGTGCCAGCAGCTCTCGGGGGGTGAGCACGGAGCAGTACTTC CASSSRGVSTEQYF
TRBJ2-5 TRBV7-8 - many TGTGCCTGCACATCTCGGGGTTTCCAAGAGACCCAGTACTTC CACTSRGFQETQYF
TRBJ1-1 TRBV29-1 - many TGCAGCGTTGCTCAAGCAGGGATGGTAATCGAAGCTTTCTTT CSVAQAGMVIEAFF
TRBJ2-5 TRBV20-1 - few TGCAGTGCTAGAACCGGTCGATGGGGAATACAAGAGACCCAGTACTTC CSARTGRWGIQETQYF
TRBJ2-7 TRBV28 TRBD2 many TGTGCCAGCAGTCGGGGAGGGGAGAGCTCCTACGAGCAGTACTTC CASSRGGESSYEQYF
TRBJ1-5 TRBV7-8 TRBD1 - TGTGCCAGCAGCCCAAGGGACAGGGCGCGTGGGCCCCAGCATTTT CASSPRDRARGPQHF
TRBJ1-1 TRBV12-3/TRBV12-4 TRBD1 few TGTGCCAGCAGGGACAGGGTATGGACTGAAGCTTTCTTT CASRDRVWTEAFF
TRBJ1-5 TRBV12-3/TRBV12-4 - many TGTGCCAGCAGTTTCGAGGAAGCAGCCAATCAGCCCCAGCATTTT CASSFEEAANQPQHF
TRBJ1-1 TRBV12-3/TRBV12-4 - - TGTGCCAGCACGGGGGCGGCCACTGAAGCTTTCTTT CASTGAATEAFF
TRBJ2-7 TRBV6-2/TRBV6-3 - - TGTGCCAGCAGGGACAGTATCTACGAGCAGTACTTC CASRDSIYEQYF
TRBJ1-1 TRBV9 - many TGTGCCAGCAGCCCCAGAGGAAGGAACATGAACACTGAAGCTTTCTTT CASSPRGRNMNTEAFF
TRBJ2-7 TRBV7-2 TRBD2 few TGTGCCAGCAGCTTAGCCCCCCTCGGGGGGACCTACGAGCAGTACTTC CASSLAPLGGTYEQYF
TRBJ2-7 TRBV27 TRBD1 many TGTGCCAGCAGTTTCGGCAGGGGGAGAGAGCAGTACTTC CASSFGRGREQYF
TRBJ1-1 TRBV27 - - TGTGCCAGCAGTGAAGGCGGGACAACGAACACTGAAGCTTTCTTT CASSEGGTTNTEAFF
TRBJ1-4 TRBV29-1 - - TGCAGCGTGGCCCGGGATTTGGATGAAAAACTGTTTTTT CSVARDLDEKLFF
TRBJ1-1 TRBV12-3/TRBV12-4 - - TGTGCCAGCAGTTCCCCAACCACAGGGCCTGAAGCTTTCTTT CASSSPTTGPEAFF
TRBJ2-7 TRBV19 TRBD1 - TGTGCCAGTAGTCCCCGGACAGGGTTCGACGAGCAGTACTTC CASSPRTGFDEQYF
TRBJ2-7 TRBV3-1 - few TGTGCCAGCAGCCAAGATCTGGTCCCCTACGAGCAGTACTTC CASSQDLVPYEQYF
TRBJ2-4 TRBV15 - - TGTGCCACCACCACAGGGACGGCCAAAAACATTAAGTACTTC CATTTGTAKNIKYF
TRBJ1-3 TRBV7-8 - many TGTGCCAGCAGCCTGGGACGTTCGGAAGGAAACACCATATATTTT CASSLGRSEGNTIYF
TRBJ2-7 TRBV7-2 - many TGTGCCAGCAGCCACTACGACAGGCCCAACGAGCAGTACTTC CASSHYDRPNEQYF
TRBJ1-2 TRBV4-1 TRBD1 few TGCGCCAGCAGCCAATCATATCTCCACAGGGGGACAGGGACCTATGGCTACACCTTC CASSQSYLHRGTGTYGYTF
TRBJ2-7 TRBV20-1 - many TGCAGTGCTAGAATGCAGGCGCTAACCTACGAGCAGTACTTC CSARMQALTYEQYF
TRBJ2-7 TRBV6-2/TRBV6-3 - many TGTGCCAGCACCAGGGAGCCCCACTACGAGCAGTACTTC CASTREPHYEQYF